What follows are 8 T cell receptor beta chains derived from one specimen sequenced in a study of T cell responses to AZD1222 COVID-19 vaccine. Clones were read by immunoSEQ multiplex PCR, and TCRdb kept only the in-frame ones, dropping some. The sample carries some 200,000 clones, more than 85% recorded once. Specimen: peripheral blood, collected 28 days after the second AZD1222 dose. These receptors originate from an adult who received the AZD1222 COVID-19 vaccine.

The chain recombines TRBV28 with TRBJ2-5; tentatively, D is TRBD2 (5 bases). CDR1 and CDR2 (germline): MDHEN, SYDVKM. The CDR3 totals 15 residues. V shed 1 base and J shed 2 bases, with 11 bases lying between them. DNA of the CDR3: TGTGCCAGCAGTTTATTCCTGCGAGGGCAAGAGACCCAGTACTTC. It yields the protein CASSLFLRGQETQYF.

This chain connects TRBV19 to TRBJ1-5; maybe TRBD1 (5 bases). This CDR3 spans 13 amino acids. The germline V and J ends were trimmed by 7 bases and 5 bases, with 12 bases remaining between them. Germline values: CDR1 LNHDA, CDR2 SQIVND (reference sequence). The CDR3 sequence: CASIQEGHQPQHF. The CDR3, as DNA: TGTGCCAGTATACAGGAGGGGCATCAGCCCCAGCATTTT.

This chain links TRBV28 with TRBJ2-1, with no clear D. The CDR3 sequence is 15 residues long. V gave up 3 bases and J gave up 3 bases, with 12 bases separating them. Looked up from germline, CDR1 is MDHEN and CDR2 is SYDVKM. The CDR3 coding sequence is TGTGCCAGCAGTTTTGGCGCGGCCAGCTACAATGAGCAGTTCTTC. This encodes CASSFGAASYNEQFF.

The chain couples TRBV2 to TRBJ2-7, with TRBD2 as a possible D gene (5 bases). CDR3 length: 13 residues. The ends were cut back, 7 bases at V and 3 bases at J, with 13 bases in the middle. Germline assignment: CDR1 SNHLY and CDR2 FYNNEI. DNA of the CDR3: TGTGCCAGCAAGGTTAATGGACTCTACGAGCAGTACTTC. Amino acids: CASKVNGLYEQYF.

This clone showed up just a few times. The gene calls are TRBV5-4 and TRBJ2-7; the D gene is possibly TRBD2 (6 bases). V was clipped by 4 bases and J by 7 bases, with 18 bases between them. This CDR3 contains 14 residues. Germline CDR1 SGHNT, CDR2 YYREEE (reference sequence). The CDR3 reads CASSAGPTPSEQYF. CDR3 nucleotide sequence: TGTGCCAGCAGCGCGGGACCAACTCCCAGTGAGCAGTACTTC.

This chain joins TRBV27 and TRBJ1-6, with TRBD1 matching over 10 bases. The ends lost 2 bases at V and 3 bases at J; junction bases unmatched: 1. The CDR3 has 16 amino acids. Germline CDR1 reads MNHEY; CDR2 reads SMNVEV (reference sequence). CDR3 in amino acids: CASSLRTGGYNSPLHF. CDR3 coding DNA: TGTGCCAGCAGTTTAAGGACAGGGGGCTATAATTCACCCCTCCACTTT.

CDR3 nucleotide sequence: TGTGCCAGTAGTGTCGGACAGGGAGGCTACGAGCAGTACTTC. Protein product: CASSVGQGGYEQYF. The rearrangement joins TRBV19 to TRBJ2-7; TRBD1 aligns across 8 bases. V lost 5 bases to trimming and J lost 3 bases; unmatched junction nucleotides: 6. The CDR3 spans 14 residues. Germline lookup yields CDR1 LNHDA and CDR2 SQIVND (reference sequence). The full variable domain, completed using reference TRBV19 and TRBJ2-7, is DGGITQSPKYLFRKEGQNVTLSCEQNLNHDAMYWYRQDPGQGLRLIYYSQIVNDFQKGDIAEGYSVSREKKESFPLTVTSAQKNPTAFYLCASSVGQGGYEQYFGPGTRLTVT.

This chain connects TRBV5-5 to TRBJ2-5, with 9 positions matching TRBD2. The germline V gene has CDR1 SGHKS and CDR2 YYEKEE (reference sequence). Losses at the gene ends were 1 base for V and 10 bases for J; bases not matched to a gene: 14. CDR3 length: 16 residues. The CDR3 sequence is CASSLNSGGLTGSQYF. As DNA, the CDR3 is TGTGCCAGCAGCTTGAATAGCGGGGGATTGACTGGGAGCCAGTACTTC.